In its sample, the clone carrying this T cell receptor (beta chain) was seen many times. Naive CD8 T cells were FACS-sorted by CD8+CD4-CCR7+CD45RA+ markers. Bulk libraries came from a prior protocol with listed TCR primers. TCRdb recomputed calls from the PCR reads with MiXCR, one row per CDR3 protein. The table shows 400,000 to 600,000 distinct CDR3 sequences, with about 22% occurring only once. This sample stems from a study of molecular identifiers for immune sequencing clone quantification. In germline, CDR1 is DFQATT, CDR2 SNEGSKA (reference sequence). The CDR3 is made up of 16 amino acids. V dropped 3 bases and J dropped 0 bases, with 18 bases sitting between them.

This receptor was identified in a human donor in good health. Some libraries in this study had Jurkat cell RNA spiked in. The chain joins TRBV20-1 to TRBJ2-7; maybe TRBD1 (6 bases). Material for sequencing was naive CD8+ T cells from blood, with Jurkat cell RNA spiked in. Subset specified: FACS-sorted CD8+CD4-CCR7+CD45RA+ naive T cells. The DNA of the CDR3 is TGCAGTGCTAGTGACCCTCGCGACAGGACCTCCTACGAGCAGTACTTC. This gives the protein CSASDPRDRTSYEQYF.